The entry that follows covers one TCR beta chain sequence. The data were obtained in a study of control samples from healthy donors and cancer patients. CDR1 and CDR2 (germline): SGHRS, YFSETQ. CDR3 length: 15 residues. Trimming took 0 bases from V and 4 from J; bases not matched to a gene: 1. Sequencing used immunoSEQ multiplex PCR; TCRdb keeps in-frame clones, though not all of them. This sample has over 150,000 clones, with over 95% found just once. The clonotype originates from a woman in her thirties in good health. Material: blood. The chain has TRBV5-1 and TRBJ2-3, with 11 positions matching TRBD2. As DNA, the CDR3 is TGCGCCAGCAGCTTGGCACTAGCGGGAGCAGATACGCAGTATTTT. Amino acid sequence: CASSLALAGADTQYF.